The entry that follows covers one T cell receptor beta chain sequence. As yet, its antigen is unknown. This sample is part of a study of shared clonotypes between healthy human individuals. The repertoire was sequenced with immunoSEQ multiplex PCR; TCRdb's copy has only in-frame clones and lacks some. The table includes roughly 2.1 million clones, approximately 94% detected once. Study results and caveats: Larger estimated richness was generally recorded for naive subsets relative to memory subsets. About 5.2% was the fraction of naive CD4 clonotypes found shared across a few donors. The authors sampled blood alone, and tissue repertoires likely differ.

In the naive CD8 group, cells lacked CD45RO and were positively selected for CCR7, so terminally differentiated effector memory CD45RA+ cells were left out. The sample was naive CD8+ T cells from PBMCs. This TCR was sampled from a young man in good health. Some clones in this sample may be carry-over from other donors' samples.

CDR3 nucleotide sequence: TGCGCCAGCAGGACATACGGGGTGGCCTACAATGAGCAGTTCTTC. This codes for CASRTYGVAYNEQFF. The rearrangement links TRBV5-1 to TRBJ2-1, with a weak D call TRBD2 (5 bases). This CDR3 is built from 15 residues. The germline CDR1 and CDR2 sequences are SGHRS and YFSETQ. Trimming cost V 5 bases and J 2 bases, with 14 bases left between them.